This T cell receptor beta chain was captured by sequencing in a study of human thymus T cells. Study-level results: Thymic and blood repertoires seemed to favor certain V and J genes.

Only in-frame clones appear in the TCRdb table, and some are missing; sequencing was by immunoSEQ multiplex PCR. The sample shows 60,000 to 75,000 clones, over 85% of them seen only once. In this sample, this clone turned up a few times. Its target is not known. The CDR3 is 13 amino acids. The germline V gene has CDR1 SGDLS and CDR2 YYNGEE. The germline V and J ends were trimmed by 2 bases and 4 bases, with 9 bases remaining between them. Surgeons resected thymus tissue during corrective heart surgery. Donors consisted of healthy Finnish infants (having corrective surgery for congenital heart defects).

The TCR sequence derives from a girl less than two years old with a congenital heart defect but otherwise immunologically healthy. J is TRBJ1-1 and V is TRBV9; possible D gene TRBD1, 5 bases. The sequenced sample was thymus tissue. The DNA of the CDR3 is TGTGCCAGCAGCGTGACCGGGGGCACTGAAGCTTTCTTT. Protein sequence: CASSVTGGTEAFF.